This TCR beta chain is from a study of T cells in Graves' hyperthyroidism and ophthalmopathy. Study-wide findings and caveats: A model of 13 V-J features distinguished ophthalmopathy from stable hyperthyroidism. Also found in blood were most expanded thyroid clonotypes above 0.001.

A word on this clonotype: What it recognizes is unknown.

The germline V gene encodes CDR1 SGHNT and CDR2 YYREEE (reference sequence). V lost 5 bases, J lost 6 bases, and 6 bases stayed unmatched. This CDR3 region has 13 residues. Fresh peripheral blood, 10 ml, was the source of the PBMCs. TCR beta CDR3 region amplification was performed from RNA transcripts. Researchers ran a first-round RT-PCR on the TCR CDR3 using the HTBI primer set. TCRdb ran MiXCR on the multiplex PCR reads and lists one entry per CDR3 protein. Found here are fewer than 500,000 distinct CDR3 sequences, approximately 13% of them singletons; the top ten hold around 21%. The origin of this receptor is a man aged 25-45 years with Graves' hyperthyroidism that later progressed to Graves' ophthalmopathy. The rearrangement joins TRBV5-4 to TRBJ2-7; 9 bases map to TRBD1. Sequencing input: blood. As DNA, the CDR3 is TGTGCCAGCAGGCCGGGACAGGGTTTCGAGCAGTACTTC. Its protein product is CASRPGQGFEQYF.